This T cell receptor (beta chain) was identified in a study of CD8 T cells in Susac syndrome. After extraction with the RNeasy kit, about 0.5 to 1 ug of the RNA was reverse transcribed using random hexamers. An immunoSEQ multiplex PCR generated amplified TCR beta CDR3 products spanning 54 Vbeta and 13 Jbeta. TCRdb recomputed calls from the immunoSEQ multiplex PCR reads with MiXCR, one row per CDR3 protein. The sample carries about 130,000 distinct CDR3 sequences, around 94% recorded once. Peripheral blood CD8+ and CD4+ T cells were profiled by TCR beta sequencing. Healthy donors served as the controls. They were matched for age and sex. Germline V gene data show CDR1 as GTSNPN and CDR2 as SVGIG (reference sequence). The V end lost 3 bases, the J end lost 3 bases, and 11 bases lay between the germline ends. CDR3 length equals 14 residues.

The source is a human donor in good health. This chain links TRBV30 with TRBJ1-4; D is undetermined. Sequenced: CD4+ T cells from PBMCs. The CDR3 bases are TGTGCCTGGAGCAAGACGGCCTCTAATGAAAAACTGTTTTTT. Its protein product is CAWSKTASNEKLFF.